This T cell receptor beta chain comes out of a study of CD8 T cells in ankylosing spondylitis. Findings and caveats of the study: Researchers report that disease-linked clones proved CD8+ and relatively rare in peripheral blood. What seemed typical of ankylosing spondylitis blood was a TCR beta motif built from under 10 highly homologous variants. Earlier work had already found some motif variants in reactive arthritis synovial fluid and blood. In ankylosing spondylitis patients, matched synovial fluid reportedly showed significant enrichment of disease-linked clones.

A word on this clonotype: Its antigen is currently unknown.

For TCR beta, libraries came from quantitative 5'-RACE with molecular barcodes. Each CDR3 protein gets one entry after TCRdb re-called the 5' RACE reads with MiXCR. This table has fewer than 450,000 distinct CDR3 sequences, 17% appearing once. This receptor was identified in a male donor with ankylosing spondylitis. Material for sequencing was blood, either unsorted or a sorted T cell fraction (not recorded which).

The CDR3 DNA is TGTGCCATCAGCCCGACCCTGACCCATGAGCAGTACTTC. Protein sequence: CAISPTLTHEQYF. J is TRBJ2-7 and V is TRBV10-3; D is unresolved. The CDR3 spans 13 residues. V was trimmed by 6 bases and J by 7 bases, leaving 16 bases between them. Germline V gene sequence: CDR1 ENHRY, CDR2 SYGVKD.